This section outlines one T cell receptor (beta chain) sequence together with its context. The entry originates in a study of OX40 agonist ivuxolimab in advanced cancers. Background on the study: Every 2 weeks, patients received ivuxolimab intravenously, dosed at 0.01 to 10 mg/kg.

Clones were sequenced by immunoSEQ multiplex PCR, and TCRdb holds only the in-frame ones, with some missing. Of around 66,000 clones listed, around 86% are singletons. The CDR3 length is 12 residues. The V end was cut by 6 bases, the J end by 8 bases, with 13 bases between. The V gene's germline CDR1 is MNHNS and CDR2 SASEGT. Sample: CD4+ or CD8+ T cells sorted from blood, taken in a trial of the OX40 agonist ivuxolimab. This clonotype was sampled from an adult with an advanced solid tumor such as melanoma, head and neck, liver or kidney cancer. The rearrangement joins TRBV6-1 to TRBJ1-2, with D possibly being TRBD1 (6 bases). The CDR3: CASRETGTGYTF. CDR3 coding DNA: TGTGCCAGCAGAGAAACAGGGACGGGCTACACCTTC.